This note documents a single T cell receptor beta chain sequence. The sample comes from a study of T cells in Graves' hyperthyroidism and ophthalmopathy. For the study at large: Before treatment of any kind, peripheral blood was taken at initial diagnosis.

Germline V gene lookup returns CDR1 LGHNA and CDR2 YNFKEQ. Trimming stripped 3 bases from V and 12 bases from J, with 9 bases between. This CDR3 is built from 12 residues. TCR beta CDR3 region amplification was performed from RNA transcripts. The HTBI primer set was used in a first-round RT-PCR of the TCR CDR3. TCRdb fed the multiplex PCR reads into MiXCR, producing one record per CDR3 protein. The sample has 490,000 or so distinct CDR3 sequences, approximately 20% seen once. Orbital computed tomography and thyroid ultrasound, together with serum TRAb and thyroxine and clinical symptoms, were used for diagnoses.

The clonotype was recovered from a middle-aged man with Graves' ophthalmopathy. Input material: blood. The chain combines TRBV4-2 with TRBJ1-6; D is possibly TRBD1 (6 bases). The CDR3 DNA sequence: TGTGCCAGCAGCCAGACGGGACAACCCCTCCACTTT. Its translation is CASSQTGQPLHF.